This TCR beta chain was sequenced in a study of shared clonotypes between healthy human individuals. Template amounts of approximately 310 ng DNA, approximately 30,000 T cell genomes, were employed in unsorted PBMC replicate PCRs. Original processing methods: Junction-only immunoSEQ data arrived without quality scores, meaning filtering differed. Assay used: immunoSEQ multiplex PCR; TCRdb lists only in-frame clones, some missing. Clone size and V and J calls were adopted from that table, with D and trimming inferred from the DNA. This table has 450,000 to 600,000 clones, 60% to 85% appearing once. Trimming left V 5 bases short and J 4 bases short, with 9 bases between. The CDR3 length is 13 residues. Germline CDR1 and CDR2: SGHTA and FQGNSA.

The receptor's source is a woman between 40 and 55 years old in good health. Some clones in this sample may be carry-over from other donors' samples. The V and J genes are TRBV7-2 and TRBJ2-1; D not resolved. The sequencing input was PBMCs. The CDR3 reads CASSHNGYNEQFF. CDR3 bases: TGTGCCAGCAGCCATAATGGGTACAATGAGCAGTTCTTC.